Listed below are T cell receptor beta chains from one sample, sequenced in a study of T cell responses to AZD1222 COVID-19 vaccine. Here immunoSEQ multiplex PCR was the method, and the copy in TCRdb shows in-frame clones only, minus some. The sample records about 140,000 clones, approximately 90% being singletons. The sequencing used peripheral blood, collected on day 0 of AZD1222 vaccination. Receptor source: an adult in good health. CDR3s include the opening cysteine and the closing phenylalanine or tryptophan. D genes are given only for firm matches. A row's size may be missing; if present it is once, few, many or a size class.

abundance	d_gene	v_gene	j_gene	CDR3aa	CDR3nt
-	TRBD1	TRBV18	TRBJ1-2	CASSPGQGGVYTF	TGTGCCAGCTCACCCGGACAGGGAGGGGTCTACACCTTC
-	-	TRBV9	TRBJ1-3	CASSGASSNGNTIYF	TGTGCCAGCAGCGGGGCCAGCTCGAATGGAAACACCATATATTTT
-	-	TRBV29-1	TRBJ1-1	CSISRGTEAFF	TGCAGCATTAGCAGGGGCACTGAAGCTTTCTTT
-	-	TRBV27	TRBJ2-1	CASSSPLAGSSYNEQFF	TGTGCCAGCAGTTCGCCCCTTGCGGGAAGCTCCTACAATGAGCAGTTCTTC
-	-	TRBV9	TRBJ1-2	CASSVAPYGYTF	TGTGCCAGCAGCGTAGCTCCCTATGGCTACACCTTC
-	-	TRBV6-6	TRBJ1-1	CASRKDGNTEAFF	TGTGCCAGCAGGAAGGACGGGAACACTGAAGCTTTCTTT
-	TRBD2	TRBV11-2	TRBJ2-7	CASSMGGTSYYEQYF	TGTGCCAGCAGCATGGGGGGGACTAGCTACTACGAGCAGTACTTC
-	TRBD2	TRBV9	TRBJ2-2	CASSSPIAGANTGELFF	TGTGCCAGCAGCTCCCCCATAGCGGGAGCCAACACCGGGGAGCTGTTTTTT
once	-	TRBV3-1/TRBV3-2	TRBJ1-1	CASSQGLGSTEAFF	TGTGCCAGCAGCCAAGGTCTGGGCAGCACTGAAGCTTTCTTT
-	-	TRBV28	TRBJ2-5	CASSLYTGVETQYF	TGTGCCAGCAGTTTATATACGGGGGTGGAGACCCAGTACTTC
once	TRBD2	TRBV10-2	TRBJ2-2	CATSYSGGVTGELFF	TGCGCCACCTCCTATAGCGGGGGGGTGACCGGGGAGCTGTTTTTT
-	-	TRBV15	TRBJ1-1	CATSRDEGFNTEAFF	TGTGCCACCAGCAGAGACGAAGGTTTTAACACTGAAGCTTTCTTT
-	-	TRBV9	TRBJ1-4	CASSVATGGATNEKLFF	TGTGCCAGCAGCGTAGCTACGGGGGGGGCAACGAATGAAAAACTGTTTTTT
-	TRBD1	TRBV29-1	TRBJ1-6	CSARTGPRSPLHF	TGCAGCGCCCGGACAGGGCCAAGGTCACCCCTCCACTTT
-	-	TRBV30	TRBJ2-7	CAWVKAPLYEQYF	TGTGCCTGGGTTAAGGCGCCCCTCTACGAGCAGTACTTC
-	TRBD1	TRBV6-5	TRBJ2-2	CASSYDDRGLGELFF	TGTGCCAGCAGTTACGATGACAGGGGGCTCGGGGAGCTGTTTTTT
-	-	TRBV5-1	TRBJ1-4	CASSLVWGNNEKLFF	TGCGCCAGCAGCTTGGTGTGGGGTAATAATGAAAAACTGTTTTTT
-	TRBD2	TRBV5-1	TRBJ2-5	CASSLGLAGGRWETQYF	TGCGCCAGCAGCTTGGGACTAGCGGGAGGAAGGTGGGAGACCCAGTACTTC
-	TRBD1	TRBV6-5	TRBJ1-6	CASSRSGGGSPLHF	TGTGCCAGCTCCCGATCAGGGGGCGGTTCACCCCTCCACTTT
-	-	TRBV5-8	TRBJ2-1	CASSLVSYNEQFF	TGTGCCAGCAGCTTGGTGTCCTACAATGAGCAGTTCTTC
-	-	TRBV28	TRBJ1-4	CASSLTPSTNEKLFF	TGTGCCAGCAGTTTAACTCCCTCAACTAATGAAAAACTGTTTTTT
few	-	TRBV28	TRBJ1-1	CASSYRINTEAFF	TGTGCCAGCAGTTATAGGATAAACACTGAAGCTTTCTTT
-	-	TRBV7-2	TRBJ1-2	CASSLVSTTNYGYTF	TGTGCCAGCAGCTTAGTCTCAACTACTAACTATGGCTACACCTTC
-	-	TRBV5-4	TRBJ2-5	CASSLKQTLSTQYF	TGTGCCAGCAGCTTGAAGCAGACTTTATCTACCCAGTACTTC
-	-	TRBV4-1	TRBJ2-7	CASSQRQGGYEQYF	TGCGCCAGCAGCCAGAGACAGGGAGGGTACGAGCAGTACTTC
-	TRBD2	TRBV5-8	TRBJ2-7	CASIQGAYGLAGSYEQYF	TGTGCCAGCATTCAGGGGGCGTACGGACTAGCGGGATCCTACGAGCAGTACTTC
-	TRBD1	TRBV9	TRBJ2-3	CASREGTGRTDTQYF	TGTGCCAGCAGGGAGGGGACAGGGAGGACAGATACGCAGTATTTT
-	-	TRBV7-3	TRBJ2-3	CASSLTRDKVDTQYF	TGTGCCAGCAGCTTAACCCGGGATAAGGTAGATACGCAGTATTTT
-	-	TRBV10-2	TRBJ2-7	CASKTGVREQYF	TGCGCCAGCAAGACGGGTGTTCGCGAGCAGTACTTC
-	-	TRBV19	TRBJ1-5	CASGIIDQPQHF	TGTGCCAGTGGGATCATAGATCAGCCCCAGCATTTT
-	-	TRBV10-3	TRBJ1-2	CAITATGDYGYTF	TGTGCCATCACCGCGACAGGAGACTATGGCTACACCTTC
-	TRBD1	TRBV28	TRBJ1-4	CASSETGEGEKLFF	TGTGCCAGCAGTGAGACAGGGGAAGGCGAAAAACTGTTTTTT
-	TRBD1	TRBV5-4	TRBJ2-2	CASSSGTGTNTGELFF	TGTGCCAGCAGCTCGGGGACAGGGACGAACACCGGGGAGCTGTTTTTT
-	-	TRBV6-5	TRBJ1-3	CASHRVVGNTIYF	TGTGCCAGCCACAGGGTCGTTGGAAACACCATATATTTT
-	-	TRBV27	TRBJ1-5	CASSPRVGSNQPQHF	TGTGCCAGCAGTCCTAGGGTGGGAAGCAATCAGCCCCAGCATTTT
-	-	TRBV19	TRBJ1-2	CASSTVVGGYTF	TGTGCCAGTAGTACGGTGGTTGGTGGCTACACCTTC
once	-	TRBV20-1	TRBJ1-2	CSAGHLGGYTF	TGCAGTGCTGGACACTTGGGCGGCTACACCTTC
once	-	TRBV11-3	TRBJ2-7	CASSVKSPFRRDWTYEQYF	TGTGCCAGCAGCGTTAAGTCCCCGTTTCGGAGGGACTGGACCTACGAGCAGTACTTC
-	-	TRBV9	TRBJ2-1	CASSPPGFGAYNEQFF	TGTGCCAGCAGCCCGCCGGGGTTTGGAGCCTACAATGAGCAGTTCTTC
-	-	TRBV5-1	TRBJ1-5	CASSLEGSSNQPQHF	TGCGCCAGCAGCTTGGAGGGGAGCAGCAATCAGCCCCAGCATTTT